This is a list of T cell receptor beta chains from one sample in a study of blood T cell repertoires in COVID-19. Profiled with immunoSEQ multiplex PCR; TCRdb holds only in-frame clones, not every one. The table lists tens of thousands of clones, about 83% of them singletons. The sequencing sample was made of peripheral blood. The receptor set was obtained from a woman older than 75 with acute or convalescent COVID-19. CDR3s include the opening cysteine and the closing phenylalanine or tryptophan. The order of the fields is D gene, V gene, J gene, clone size, CDR3 DNA, CDR3 protein. A D gene is named only where the DNA matches it firmly. The size of a clone is reported for some rows only, either as once, few or many, or as a class for expanded clones.

NA	TRBV6-5	TRBJ2-3	NA	TGTGCCAGCCGGATTCGGAGCGGCACAGATACGCAGTATTTT	CASRIRSGTDTQYF
TRBD1	TRBV14	TRBJ2-3	NA	TGTGCCAGCAGCCAAGATGCGACAGGGTTACGAGATACGCAGTATTTT	CASSQDATGLRDTQYF
NA	TRBV4-2	TRBJ2-7	NA	TGTGCCAGCAGCCAAGGGGCCTTGACCGGGACATTCTCCTACGAGCAGTACTTC	CASSQGALTGTFSYEQYF
NA	TRBV18	TRBJ2-1	NA	TGTGCCAGCTCCATGGGGCCTAGCTCCTACAATGAGCAGTTCTTC	CASSMGPSSYNEQFF
NA	TRBV5-8	TRBJ1-2	NA	TGTGCCAGCATCCCGGGACAATTGAGGGGCTACACCTTC	CASIPGQLRGYTF
TRBD2	TRBV19	TRBJ2-2	NA	TGTGCCAGTAGTCGACTAGCGGGAGATACCACCGGGGAGCTGTTTTTT	CASSRLAGDTTGELFF
NA	TRBV27	TRBJ2-5	NA	TGTGCCAGCAGTTTATCGAGGGGGTCAGAGACCCAGTACTTC	CASSLSRGSETQYF
TRBD2	TRBV5-1	TRBJ2-5	NA	TGCGCCAGCAGCTTGGCTAGCGGGAGACGAGAGACCCAGTACTTC	CASSLASGRRETQYF
NA	TRBV7-9	TRBJ2-1	NA	TGTGCCAGCAGCTTAGCCGGGGGACCTACCTACAATGAGCAGTTCTTC	CASSLAGGPTYNEQFF
TRBD1	TRBV5-3	TRBJ1-5	few	TGTGCCAGAAGCCGGGACAGTAGCAATCAGCCCCAGCATTTT	CARSRDSSNQPQHF
NA	TRBV27	TRBJ2-1	few	TGTGCCAGCAGGCCCACCCGGGACTGGCCGGAGAGCTCCTACAATGAGCAGTTCTTC	CASRPTRDWPESSYNEQFF
NA	TRBV9	TRBJ2-5	NA	TGTGCCAGCAGCGCCAGCGCTGAGACCCAGTACTTC	CASSASAETQYF
TRBD1	TRBV7-2	TRBJ1-2	NA	TGTGCCAGCAGCCAACGACCGGGACAGGGTGGCTATGGCTACACCTTC	CASSQRPGQGGYGYTF
TRBD1	TRBV5-5	TRBJ2-1	few	TGTGCCAGCAGTTCCCAACCAGGGGGCTTCAATGAGCAGTTCTTC	CASSSQPGGFNEQFF
NA	TRBV9	TRBJ1-2	once	TGTGCCAGCAGCGTAGGCGGGGTCGGCGGCTACACCTTC	CASSVGGVGGYTF
TRBD1	TRBV5-4	TRBJ2-2	NA	TGTGCCAGCAGCTTGGGCGGGACAGGGAACACCGGGGAGCTGTTTTTT	CASSLGGTGNTGELFF
NA	TRBV6-5	TRBJ1-4	NA	TGTGCCAGCAGTTACTCGGCAGGGGCCGGTGAAAAACTGTTTTTT	CASSYSAGAGEKLFF
NA	TRBV6-5	TRBJ1-6	NA	TGTGCCAGCATTCAGGAGGGTAATTCACCCCTCCACTTT	CASIQEGNSPLHF
NA	TRBV5-8	TRBJ1-4	NA	TGTGCCAGCAGCTTGATGAGGGGAGGAGAAAAACTGTTTTTT	CASSLMRGGEKLFF
NA	TRBV18	TRBJ2-4	NA	TGTGCCAGCTCACCAGGATCAGGAAAAAACATTCAGTACTTC	CASSPGSGKNIQYF
NA	TRBV5-6	TRBJ1-2	few	TGTGCCAGCAGCTGGGGGACTGACGGCTACACCTTC	CASSWGTDGYTF
NA	TRBV27	TRBJ2-3	NA	TGTGCCAGCAGTTTTACTTGGCGGGATACGCAGTATTTT	CASSFTWRDTQYF
TRBD1	TRBV10-2	TRBJ1-2	NA	TGCGCCAGCAGTGTCGGGACAGGGGGATTCTATGGCTACACCTTC	CASSVGTGGFYGYTF
NA	TRBV5-1	TRBJ1-5	NA	TGCGCCAGCAGCTTGGGGTCAGGGCTAAATCAGCCCCAGCATTTT	CASSLGSGLNQPQHF
NA	TRBV18	TRBJ1-5	NA	TGTGCCAGCTCAGGCCAAAATAGCAATCAGCCCCAGCATTTT	CASSGQNSNQPQHF
NA	TRBV10-2	TRBJ2-2	NA	TGCGCCAGCAGTGGATTAGCGGCGGCCGGGGAGCTGTTTTTT	CASSGLAAAGELFF
NA	TRBV9	TRBJ2-3	NA	TGTGCCAGCAGCCCCGGGGGAAGGGGAGAGGATACGCAGTATTTT	CASSPGGRGEDTQYF
TRBD2	TRBV10-3	TRBJ2-5	NA	TGTGCCATCAGTGGGGGACTAGCTCAAGAGACCCAGTACTTC	CAISGGLAQETQYF
NA	TRBV6-1	TRBJ1-2	NA	TGTGCCAGCAGTCCCGACAGTCGAGTTGGCTACACCTTC	CASSPDSRVGYTF
NA	TRBV7-2	TRBJ2-7	NA	TGTGCCAGCAGCTTGAGTCGGTACTCCTACGAGCAGTACTTC	CASSLSRYSYEQYF
NA	TRBV6-5	TRBJ1-3	NA	TGTGCCAGCAGACCGGTGGCGGCCTCTGGAAACACCATATATTTT	CASRPVAASGNTIYF
NA	TRBV5-1	TRBJ2-1	NA	TGCGCCAGCAGCTTGGCAATAGCGTCAAGCTCCTACAATGAGCAGTTCTTC	CASSLAIASSSYNEQFF
TRBD1	TRBV7-2	TRBJ2-3	NA	TGTGCCAGCAGCTTAGGGGACAGGGACTACGCAGTACATTTT	CASSLGDRDYAVHF
TRBD2	TRBV4-3	TRBJ2-3	NA	TGCGCCAGCAGCCAAGGGGCGGGAGGGCCCACAGATACGCAGTATTTT	CASSQGAGGPTDTQYF
TRBD2	TRBV7-9	TRBJ2-3	NA	TGTGCCAAGAGCGCGGGAGGGCTTGTCACAGATACGCAGTATTTT	CAKSAGGLVTDTQYF
NA	TRBV18	TRBJ1-3	NA	TGTGCCAGCTCATCTTCAATTGACATCCGCTCTGGAAACACCATATATTTT	CASSSSIDIRSGNTIYF
TRBD2	TRBV9	TRBJ2-5	NA	TGTGCCAGCAGCCCGTCAGCGGGAGGGCCAGGAGAGACCCAGTACTTC	CASSPSAGGPGETQYF
TRBD1	TRBV5-1	TRBJ2-3	NA	TGCGCCAGCAGCGACGGGACAGGGACAGATACGCAGTATTTT	CASSDGTGTDTQYF
NA	TRBV21-1	TRBJ2-7	NA	TGTGCCAGCAAGTCTAGCGGGAGGTACGAGCAGTACTTC	CASKSSGRYEQYF
NA	TRBV6-5	TRBJ2-7	NA	TGTGCCAGCAACTGGGGTCAGGGTGGCGAGCAGTACTTC	CASNWGQGGEQYF
NA	TRBV6-5	TRBJ1-2	NA	TGTGCCAGCAGCCTCGGGGGGGCAGGGCCTGGCTACACCTTC	CASSLGGAGPGYTF
TRBD1	TRBV6-2/TRBV6-3	TRBJ2-7	NA	TGTGCCAGCAGCGGACAGGGCTACGAGCAGTACTTC	CASSGQGYEQYF
TRBD2	TRBV28	TRBJ2-3	few	TGTGCCAGCAGTTTAGGAGCGGGAGGGGATACGCAGTATTTT	CASSLGAGGDTQYF